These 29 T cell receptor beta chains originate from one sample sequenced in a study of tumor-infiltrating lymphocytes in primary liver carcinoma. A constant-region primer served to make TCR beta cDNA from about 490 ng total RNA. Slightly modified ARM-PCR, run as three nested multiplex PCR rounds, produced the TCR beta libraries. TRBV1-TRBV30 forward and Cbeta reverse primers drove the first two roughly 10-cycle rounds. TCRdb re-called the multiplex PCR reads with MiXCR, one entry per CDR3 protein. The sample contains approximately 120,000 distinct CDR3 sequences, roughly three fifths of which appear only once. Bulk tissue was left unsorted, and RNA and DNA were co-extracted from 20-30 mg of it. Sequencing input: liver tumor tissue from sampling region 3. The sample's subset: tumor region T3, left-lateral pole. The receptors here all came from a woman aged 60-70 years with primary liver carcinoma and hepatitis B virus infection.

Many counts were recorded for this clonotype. CDR3 sequence (DNA): TGCGCCAGCAGCCAAGTCGGCGGGGCGGGGAACATTCAGTACTTC. Translated, it gives CASSQVGGAGNIQYF. The chain carries TRBV4-1 and TRBJ2-4; a weak D match, TRBD2 (6 bases). The V end lost 1 base, the J end lost 7 bases, and 14 bases lay between the germline ends. The CDR3 runs to 15 residues. Per germline, CDR1 MGHRA and CDR2 YSYEKL.

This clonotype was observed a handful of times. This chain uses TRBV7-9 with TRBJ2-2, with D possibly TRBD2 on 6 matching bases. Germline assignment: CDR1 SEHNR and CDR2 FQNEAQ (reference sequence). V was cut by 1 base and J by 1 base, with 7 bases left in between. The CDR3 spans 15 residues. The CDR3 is CASSLVSGNTGELFF. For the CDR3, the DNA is TGTGCCAGCAGCTTAGTTAGCGGGAACACCGGGGAGCTGTTTTTT.

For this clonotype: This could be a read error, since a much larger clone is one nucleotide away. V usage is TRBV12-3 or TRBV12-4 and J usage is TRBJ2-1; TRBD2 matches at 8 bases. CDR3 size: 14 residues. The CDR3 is CGSSLAGPYNEQFF. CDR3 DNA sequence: TGTGGCAGCAGTTTAGCGGGGCCGTACAATGAGCAGTTCTTC.

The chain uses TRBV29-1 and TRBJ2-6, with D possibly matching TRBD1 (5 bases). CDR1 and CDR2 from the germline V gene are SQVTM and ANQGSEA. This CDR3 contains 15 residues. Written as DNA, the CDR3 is TGCACTGTGCTTATCCGCGACAGCAGTAATAACGTCCTGACTTTC. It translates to CTVLIRDSSNNVLTF.

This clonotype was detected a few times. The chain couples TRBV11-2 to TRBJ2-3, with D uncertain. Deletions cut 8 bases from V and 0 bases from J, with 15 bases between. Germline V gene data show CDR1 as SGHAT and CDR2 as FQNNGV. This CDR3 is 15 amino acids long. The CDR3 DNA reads TGTGCCAGCGGCCCTTTCTTGGAGAGCACAGATACGCAGTATTTT. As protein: CASGPFLESTDTQYF.

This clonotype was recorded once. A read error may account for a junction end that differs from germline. The CDR3 loop is CASNQDVTGTGGYTF. Here the CDR3 DNA reads TGTGCCAGCAACCAGGACGTTACAGGGACGGGTGGCTACACCTTC. V is TRBV4-1 and J is TRBJ1-2; D perhaps matches TRBD1 (6 bases). This CDR3 comprises 15 residues. From germline, CDR1 is MGHRA and CDR2 YSYEKL.

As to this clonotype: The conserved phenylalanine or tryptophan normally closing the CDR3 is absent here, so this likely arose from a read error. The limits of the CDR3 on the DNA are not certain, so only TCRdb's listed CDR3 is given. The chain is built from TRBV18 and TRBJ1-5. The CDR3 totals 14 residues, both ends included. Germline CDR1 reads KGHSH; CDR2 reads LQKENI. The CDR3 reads CASSQQGADQPRHL.

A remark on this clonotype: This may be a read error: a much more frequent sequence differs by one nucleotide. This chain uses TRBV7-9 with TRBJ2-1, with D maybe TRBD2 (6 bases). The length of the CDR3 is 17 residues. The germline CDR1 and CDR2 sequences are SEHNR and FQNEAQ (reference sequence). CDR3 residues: CASSLGVRGSSYNEQSF. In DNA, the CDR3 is TGTGCCAGCAGCTTAGGGGTCCGGGGGAGCTCCTACAATGAGCAGTCCTTC.

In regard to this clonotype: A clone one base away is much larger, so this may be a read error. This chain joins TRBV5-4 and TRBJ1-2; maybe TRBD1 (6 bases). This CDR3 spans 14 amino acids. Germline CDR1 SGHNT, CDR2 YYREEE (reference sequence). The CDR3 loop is CTSSLSGANYGYTF. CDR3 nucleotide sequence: TGTACCAGCAGCCTATCAGGGGCTAACTATGGCTACACCTTC. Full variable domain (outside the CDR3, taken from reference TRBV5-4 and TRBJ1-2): ETGVTQSPTHLIKTRGQQVTLRCSSQSGHNTVSWYQQALGQGPQFIFQYYREEENGRGNFPPRFSGLQFPNYSSELNVNALELDDSALYLCTSSLSGANYGYTFGSGTRLTVV.

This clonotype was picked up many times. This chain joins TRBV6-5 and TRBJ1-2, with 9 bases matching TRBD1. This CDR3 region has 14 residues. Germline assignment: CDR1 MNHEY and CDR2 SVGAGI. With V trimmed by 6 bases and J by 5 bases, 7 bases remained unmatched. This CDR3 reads CASSREGTGYGYTF. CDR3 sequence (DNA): TGTGCCAGCAGCCGCGAAGGGACAGGGTATGGCTACACCTTC.

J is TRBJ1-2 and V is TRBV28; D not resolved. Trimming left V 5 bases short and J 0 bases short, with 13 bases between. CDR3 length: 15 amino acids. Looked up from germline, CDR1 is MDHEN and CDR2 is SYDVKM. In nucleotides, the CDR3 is TGTGCCAGCAGTGGGCACAGTGGGGCTAACTATGGCTACACCTTC. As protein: CASSGHSGANYGYTF.

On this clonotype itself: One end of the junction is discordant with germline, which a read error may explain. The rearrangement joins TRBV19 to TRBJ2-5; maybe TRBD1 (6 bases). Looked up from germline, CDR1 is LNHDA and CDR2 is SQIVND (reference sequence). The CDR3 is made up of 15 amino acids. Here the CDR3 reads CASEGGYRAQETQYF. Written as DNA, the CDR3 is TGCGCCTCGGAAGGCGGATACAGGGCTCAAGAGACCCAGTACTTC.

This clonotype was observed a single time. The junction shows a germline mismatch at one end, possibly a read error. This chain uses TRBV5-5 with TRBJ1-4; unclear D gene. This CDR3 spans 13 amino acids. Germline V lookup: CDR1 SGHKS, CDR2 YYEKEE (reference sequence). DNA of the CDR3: TGTGCCAGCAGCGTGATGACATATGAAAAAGTGTTTTTT. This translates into CASSVMTYEKVFF. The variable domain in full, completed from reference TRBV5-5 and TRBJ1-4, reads DAGVTQSPTHLIKTRGQQVTLRCSPISGHKSVSWYQQVLGQGPQFIFQYYEKEERGRGNFPDRFSARQFPNYSSELNVNALLLGDSALYLCASSVMTYEKVFFGSGTQLSVL.

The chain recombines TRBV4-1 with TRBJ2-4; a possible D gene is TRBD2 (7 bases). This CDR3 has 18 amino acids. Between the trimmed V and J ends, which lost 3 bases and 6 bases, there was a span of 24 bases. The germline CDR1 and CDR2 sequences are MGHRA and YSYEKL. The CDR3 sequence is CASSHPGHGSGGINIQYF. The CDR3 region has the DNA TGCGCCAGCAGCCATCCCGGACACGGGTCGGGGGGCATAAACATTCAGTACTTC.

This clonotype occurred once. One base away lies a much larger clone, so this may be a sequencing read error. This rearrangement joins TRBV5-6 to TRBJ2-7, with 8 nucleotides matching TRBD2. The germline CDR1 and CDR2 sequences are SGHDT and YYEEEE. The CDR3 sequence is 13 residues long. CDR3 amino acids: CASSSSGRHEQCF. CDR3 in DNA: TGTGCCAGCAGCTCCAGCGGGAGACACGAGCAGTGCTTC.

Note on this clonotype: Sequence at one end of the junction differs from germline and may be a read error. As DNA, the CDR3 is TGTGCCAGCGGTGAAGCAACAGGGGGCACAGATACGCAGTATTTT. It codes for CASGEATGGTDTQYF. This chain links TRBV6-1 with TRBJ2-3; 7 nucleotides line up with TRBD1. Germline loops: CDR1 MNHNS, CDR2 SASEGT. CDR3 length: 15 amino acids.

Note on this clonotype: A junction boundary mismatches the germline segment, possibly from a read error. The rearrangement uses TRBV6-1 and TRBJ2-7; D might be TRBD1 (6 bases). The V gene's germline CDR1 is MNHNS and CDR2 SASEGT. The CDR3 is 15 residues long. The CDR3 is CASSDETGTPCEQYF. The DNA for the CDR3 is TGTGCCAGCAGTGATGAGACCGGGACACCCTGCGAGCAGTACTTT.

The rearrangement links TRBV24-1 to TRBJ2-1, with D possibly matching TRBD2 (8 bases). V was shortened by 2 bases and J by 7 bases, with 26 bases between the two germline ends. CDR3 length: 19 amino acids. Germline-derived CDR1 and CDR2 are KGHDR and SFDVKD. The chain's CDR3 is CATSDSGQQGLVGENEQFF. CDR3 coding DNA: TGTGCCACCAGTGATTCGGGACAGCAGGGACTAGTGGGAGAGAATGAGCAGTTCTTC.

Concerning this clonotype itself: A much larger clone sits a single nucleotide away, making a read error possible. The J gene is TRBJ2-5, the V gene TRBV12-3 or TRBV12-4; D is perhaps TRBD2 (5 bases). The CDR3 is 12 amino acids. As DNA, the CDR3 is TGTACCAGCAGTTTAAGCGGAGAGACCCAGTACTTC. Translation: CTSSLSGETQYF.

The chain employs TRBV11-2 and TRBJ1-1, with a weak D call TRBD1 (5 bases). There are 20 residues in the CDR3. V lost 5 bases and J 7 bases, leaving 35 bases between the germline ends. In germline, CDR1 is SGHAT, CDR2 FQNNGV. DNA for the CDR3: TGTGCCAGCAGCCCACAACAGCACGGACACCTTCGCTTTTGGGCCTATGAAGCTTTCTTT. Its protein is CASSPQQHGHLRFWAYEAFF.

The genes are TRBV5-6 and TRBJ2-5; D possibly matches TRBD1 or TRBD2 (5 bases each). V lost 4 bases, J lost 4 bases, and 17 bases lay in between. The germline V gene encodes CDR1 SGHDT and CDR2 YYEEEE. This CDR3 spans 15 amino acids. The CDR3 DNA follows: TGTGCCAGCAGCCCCGCCTCGGGACGACGAGAGACCCAGTACTTC. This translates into CASSPASGRRETQYF. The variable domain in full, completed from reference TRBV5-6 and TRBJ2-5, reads DAGVTQSPTHLIKTRGQQVTLRCSPKSGHDTVSWYQQALGQGPQFIFQYYEEEERQRGNFPDRFSGHQFPNYSSELNVNALLLGDSALYLCASSPASGRRETQYFGPGTRLLVL.

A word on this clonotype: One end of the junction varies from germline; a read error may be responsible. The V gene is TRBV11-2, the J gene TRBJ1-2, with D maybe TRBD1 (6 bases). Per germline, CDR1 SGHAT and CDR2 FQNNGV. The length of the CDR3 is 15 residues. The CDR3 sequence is CVSSHHMGHSYGYTF. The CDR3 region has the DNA TGTGTCAGCAGCCACCACATGGGACACAGCTATGGCTACACCTTC.

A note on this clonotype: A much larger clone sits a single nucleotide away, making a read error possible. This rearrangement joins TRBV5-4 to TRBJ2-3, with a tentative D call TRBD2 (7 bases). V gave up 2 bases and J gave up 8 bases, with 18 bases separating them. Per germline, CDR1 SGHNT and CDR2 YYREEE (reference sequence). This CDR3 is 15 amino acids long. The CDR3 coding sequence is TGTGCCAGCAGCTTAAAAACTAGCGAAGGGGGTACGCAGTATTTT. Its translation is CASSLKTSEGGTQYF.

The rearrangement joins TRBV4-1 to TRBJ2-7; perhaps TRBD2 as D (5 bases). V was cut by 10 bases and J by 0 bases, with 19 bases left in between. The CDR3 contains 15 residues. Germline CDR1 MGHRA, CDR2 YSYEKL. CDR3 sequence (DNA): TGCGCCAACAGTCAATTTTCCGGGGACTCCTACGAGCAGTACTTC. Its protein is CANSQFSGDSYEQYF.

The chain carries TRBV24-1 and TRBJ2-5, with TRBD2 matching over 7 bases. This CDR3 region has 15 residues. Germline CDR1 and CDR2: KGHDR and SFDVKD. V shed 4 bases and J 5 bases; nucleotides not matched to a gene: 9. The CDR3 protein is CATSDLGGMGETQYF. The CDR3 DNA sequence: TGTGCCACCAGTGACCTGGGGGGGATGGGGGAGACCCAGTACTTC.

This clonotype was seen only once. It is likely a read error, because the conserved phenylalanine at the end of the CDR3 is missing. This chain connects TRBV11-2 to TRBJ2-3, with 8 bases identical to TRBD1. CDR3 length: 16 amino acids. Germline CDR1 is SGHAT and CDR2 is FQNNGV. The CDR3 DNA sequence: TGTGCAAGCAGTTCAACCCGGTTACAGGGGGCAGATACGCAGTATTAT. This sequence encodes CASSSTRLQGADTQYY.

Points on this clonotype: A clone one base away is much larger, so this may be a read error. The CDR3 DNA reads as TGCGCCAGCAGCCAAGGGCCCGGGGGCTTTAGTGAAAAACTGTTTTTT. It codes for CASSQGPGGFSEKLFF. J is TRBJ1-4 and V is TRBV4-1; maybe TRBD1 (6 bases). CDR1 and CDR2 (germline): MGHRA, YSYEKL. The CDR3 has 16 amino acids. Trimming stripped 1 base from V and 7 bases from J, with 16 bases between.

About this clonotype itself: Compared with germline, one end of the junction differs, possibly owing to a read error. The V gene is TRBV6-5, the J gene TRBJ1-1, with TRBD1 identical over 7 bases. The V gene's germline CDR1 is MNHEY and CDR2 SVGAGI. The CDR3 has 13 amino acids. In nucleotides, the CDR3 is TGCGCCGTACAACAGGGGCGGAACACTGAAGCTTTCTTT. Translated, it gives CAVQQGRNTEAFF.

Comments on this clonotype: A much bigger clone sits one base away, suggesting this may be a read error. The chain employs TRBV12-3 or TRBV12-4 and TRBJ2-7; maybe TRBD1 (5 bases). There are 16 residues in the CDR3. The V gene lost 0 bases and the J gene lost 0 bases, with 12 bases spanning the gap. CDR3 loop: CASSLAHRLSSYEQYF. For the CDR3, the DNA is TGTGCCAGCAGTTTAGCTCACAGGCTGAGCTCCTACGAGCAGTACTTC.